The text below deals with one T cell receptor (beta chain). V was pared by 6 bases and J by 9 bases, with 8 bases of the junction left unmatched. The CDR3 is made up of 14 amino acids. This record comes from a study of patients and donors after allogeneic stem cell transplantation. TCRdb processed the RT-PCR reads anew with MiXCR; each CDR3 protein has one entry. The table includes about 210,000 distinct CDR3 sequences, 35% to 45% detected once. The origin of this receptor is a human donor who was either an allogeneic HSCT recipient or a stem cell or donor lymphocyte infusion donor (not recorded which). It is not recorded whose cells these are; they may come from a transplant donor. This chain joins TRBV12-3 or TRBV12-4 and TRBJ1-6, with 7 bases matching TRBD1. Sequencing used blood, either unsorted or a sorted T cell fraction (not recorded which). DNA of the CDR3: TGTGCCAGCAGCCCCACCGGGACAGCTTCACCCCTCCACTTT. Protein sequence: CASSPTGTASPLHF.